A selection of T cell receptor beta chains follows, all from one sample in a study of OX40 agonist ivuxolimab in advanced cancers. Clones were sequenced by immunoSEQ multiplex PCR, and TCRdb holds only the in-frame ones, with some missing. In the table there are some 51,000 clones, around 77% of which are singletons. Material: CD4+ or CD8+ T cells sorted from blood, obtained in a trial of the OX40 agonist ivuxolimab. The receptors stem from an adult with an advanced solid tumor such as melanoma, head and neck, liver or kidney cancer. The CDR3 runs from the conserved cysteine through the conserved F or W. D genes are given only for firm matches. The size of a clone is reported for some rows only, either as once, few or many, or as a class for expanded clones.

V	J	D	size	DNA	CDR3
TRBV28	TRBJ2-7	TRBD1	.	TGTGCCAGCAGCCCCCATGGACAGGGGTTCGTCGAGCAGTACTTC	CASSPHGQGFVEQYF
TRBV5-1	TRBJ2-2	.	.	TGCGCCAGCCAAGGGGCAGGGGACACCGGGGAGCTGTTTTTT	CASQGAGDTGELFF
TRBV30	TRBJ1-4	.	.	TGTGCCTGGAGTTGGACACTTAATGAAAAACTGTTTTTT	CAWSWTLNEKLFF
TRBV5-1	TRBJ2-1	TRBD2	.	TGCGCCAGCAGCTTAGGCGGGAGTCCTTCCTACAATGAGCAGTTCTTC	CASSLGGSPSYNEQFF
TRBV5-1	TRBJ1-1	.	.	TGCGCCAGCAGCTTCGCAGAAAACACTGAAGCTTTCTTT	CASSFAENTEAFF
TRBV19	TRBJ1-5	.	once	TGTGCCAGTAGTATAATAAAGGCAGGCAATCAGCCCCAGCATTTT	CASSIIKAGNQPQHF
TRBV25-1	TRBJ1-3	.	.	TGTGCCAGCACCGGGAGTTGGGGGACGAGTGGAAACACCATATATTTT	CASTGSWGTSGNTIYF
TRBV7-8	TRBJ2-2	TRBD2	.	TGTGCCAGCAGCTTGGTTAGCGGGACCCCCACCGGGGAGCTGTTTTTT	CASSLVSGTPTGELFF
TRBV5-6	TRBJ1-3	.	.	TGTGCCAGCAGTCTAGGTGGAAACACCATATATTTT	CASSLGGNTIYF
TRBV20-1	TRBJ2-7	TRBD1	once	TGCAGTGCTATAAGACAGGGTCCGCAGTACTTC	CSAIRQGPQYF
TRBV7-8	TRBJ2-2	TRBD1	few	TGTGCCAGCAGTTCCGGGACAGACACCGGGGAGCTGTTTTTT	CASSSGTDTGELFF
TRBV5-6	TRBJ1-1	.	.	TGTGCCAGCAGCCTCTTCTTGGCAAGAGAGAACACTGAAGCTTTCTTT	CASSLFLARENTEAFF
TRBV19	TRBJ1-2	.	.	TGTGCCAGTAGTATAAGGGGCTATGGCTACACCTTC	CASSIRGYGYTF
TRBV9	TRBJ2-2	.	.	TGTGCCAGCAGGTCCGGTTCTAACACCGGGGAGCTGTTTTTT	CASRSGSNTGELFF
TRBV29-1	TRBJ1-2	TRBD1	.	TGCAGCGCACCGGGACAGGGAAACTATGGCTACACCTTC	CSAPGQGNYGYTF
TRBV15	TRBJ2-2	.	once	TGTGCCACCAGCAGAGGCCCAGACAGGAACACCGGGGAGCTGTTTTTT	CATSRGPDRNTGELFF
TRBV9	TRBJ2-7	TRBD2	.	TGTGCCAGCAGCGTAGAAGGTAGCGGGAGGGCCCGGAACGAGCAGTACTTC	CASSVEGSGRARNEQYF
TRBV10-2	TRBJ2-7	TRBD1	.	TGCGCCAGCGGACCTGTCGGGACAGGGGACGAGCAGTACTTC	CASGPVGTGDEQYF
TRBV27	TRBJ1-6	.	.	TGTGCCAGCAGGGGAAATTCACCCCTCCACTTT	CASRGNSPLHF
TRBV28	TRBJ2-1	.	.	TGTGCCAGCAGCTCCTCCTTGGTGGACAAGCAGTTCTTC	CASSSSLVDKQFF
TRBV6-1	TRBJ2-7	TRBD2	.	TGTGCCAGCAGTGAAGCGCTTAAGCGGGAGGTAACGTTC	CASSEALKREVTF
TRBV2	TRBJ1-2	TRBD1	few	TGTGCCAGCAGGGCAGGGGGCGATGGCTACACCTTC	CASRAGGDGYTF